This T cell receptor beta chain derives from a study of blood T cell repertoires in COVID-19. On the study more broadly: From the United States, Italy and Spain came samples of acute and convalescent COVID-19. T cells, B-cell-depleted T cells, or PBMCs provided the cDNA or gDNA that served as material.

As handled by the study authors: Estimation of nucleated cell counts was performed using reference gene primer amplification. Sequencing was performed with immunoSEQ multiplex PCR; in TCRdb, only in-frame clones are kept and a portion is missing. V, J and clone size are taken as reported in that table, and D and trimming were inferred from the DNA itself. The repertoire holds about 280,000 clones, with roughly 87% as singletons. Germline CDR1 is LNHNV and CDR2 is YYDKDF (reference sequence). The CDR3 is 16 residues long. V lost 4 bases to trimming and J lost 6 bases, with 20 bases between them. This clonotype originated in a human donor in a cohort sampled during active COVID-19. The chain carries TRBV15 and TRBJ2-3; tentatively, D is TRBD1 (6 bases). The sample was peripheral blood. As DNA, the CDR3 is TGTGCCACCAGCACCCCTGGACAGCCCTCTGACGATACGCAGTATTTT. Its protein is CATSTPGQPSDDTQYF. Supplemented by reference TRBV15 and TRBJ2-3, the full variable domain reads DAMVIQNPRYQVTQFGKPVTLSCSQTLNHNVMYWYQQKSSQAPKLLFHYYDKDFNNEADTPDNFQSRRPNTSFCFLDIRSPGLGDTAMYLCATSTPGQPSDDTQYFGPGTRLTVL.